The T cell receptor beta chain described here comes from a study of cytomegalovirus exposure and HLA in healthy donors. At the level of the study: Sequencing of some 200 million T cells in an earlier analysis found 120 million or so unique TCR beta sequences.

Primers included in the PCR were 60 Vbeta and 13 Jbeta primers. Original processing notes: Roughly 80 million unique TCR beta chains, 9.5 million to 11 million of them shared, were counted by a later analysis. The protocol was immunoSEQ multiplex PCR, while the TCRdb copy is restricted to in-frame clones and leaves out a portion. V, J and clone size are those of that table, while D and trimming were read from the DNA. Among over 100,000 clones listed, over 60% were seen once. Study-wide findings and caveats: Researchers reported that a few CMV-associated chains were confirmed in vitro as CMV antigen-specific.

Of note for this clone: The antigen remains undetermined.

From germline, CDR1 is SGHNT and CDR2 YYREEE (reference sequence). V lost 4 bases and J 0 bases, leaving 7 bases between the germline ends. The CDR3 is made up of 13 amino acids. This receptor was taken from a male donor in good health and CMV-seropositive. Sequencing was performed on PBMCs. The gene calls are TRBV5-4 and TRBJ1-2, with D uncertain. CDR3 sequence reads: CASSITPNYGYTF. The CDR3 DNA reads as TGTGCCAGCAGCATCACACCTAACTATGGCTACACCTTC.